This TCR beta chain was sequenced during a study of blood T cells in healthy people across ages. Primed by a sample-barcoded 5' primer and a J-beta primer mix, a second PCR proceeded for about 7 to 11 cycles. Via MiXCR, TCRdb re-called the 5' RACE reads, giving one row per CDR3 protein. The sample holds about 680,000 distinct CDR3 sequences; 49% are singletons and the top ten take roughly 31%. Germline V gene sequence: CDR1 LNHDA, CDR2 SQIVND (reference sequence). Trimming removed 8 bases at V and 0 bases at J, with 14 bases between. The CDR3 sequence is 15 residues long. The V gene is TRBV19, the J gene TRBJ1-3; D might be TRBD1 (6 bases). Sequencing was done on a sample of blood. This receptor was taken from a woman aged 55-69 years in good health. The CDR3 is CASSPGDISGNTIYF. As DNA, the CDR3 is TGTGCCAGTTCCCCCGGGGACATCTCTGGAAACACCATATATTTT.